The present T cell receptor (beta chain) was sequenced within a study of radiotherapy plus CTLA-4 blockade in lung cancer. Measured with immunoSEQ multiplex PCR; TCRdb has only the in-frame clones, and not every one. This sample has about 82,000 clones; about three quarters occur once, and the top ten carry roughly 13%. The sample in question was peripheral blood, obtained from a patient treated with radiotherapy plus ipilimumab. The receptor's source is a human donor with non-small cell lung cancer that progressed on radiotherapy plus ipilimumab.

The CDR3 spells CAISEGETSSVYEQYF. CDR3 DNA sequence: TGTGCCATCAGTGAGGGGGAGACTAGCTCGGTGTACGAGCAGTACTTC. V is TRBV10-3 and J is TRBJ2-7, with 7 bases fitting TRBD2. The CDR3 consists of 16 residues. Germline V gene data show CDR1 as ENHRY and CDR2 as SYGVKD. Germline trimming cut 2 bases from V and 4 bases from J; bases unmatched to any gene: 11.